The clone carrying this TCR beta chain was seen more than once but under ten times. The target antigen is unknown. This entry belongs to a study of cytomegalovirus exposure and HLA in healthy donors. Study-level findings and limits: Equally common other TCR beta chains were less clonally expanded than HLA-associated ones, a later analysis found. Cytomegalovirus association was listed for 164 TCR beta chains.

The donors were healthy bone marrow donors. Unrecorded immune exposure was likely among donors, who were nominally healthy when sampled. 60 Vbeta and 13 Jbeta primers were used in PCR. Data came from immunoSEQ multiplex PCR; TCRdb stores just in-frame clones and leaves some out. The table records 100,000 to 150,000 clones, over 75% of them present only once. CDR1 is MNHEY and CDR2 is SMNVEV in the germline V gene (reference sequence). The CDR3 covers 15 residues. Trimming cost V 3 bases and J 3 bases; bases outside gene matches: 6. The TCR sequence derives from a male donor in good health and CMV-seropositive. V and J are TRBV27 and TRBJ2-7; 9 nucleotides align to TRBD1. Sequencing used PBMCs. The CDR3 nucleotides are TGTGCCAGCAGTTTCATACCGACAGGGGGCTACGAGCAGTACTTC. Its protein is CASSFIPTGGYEQYF.